The 10 T cell receptor beta chains below all came from one sample that was sequenced in a study of T cell changes during pregnancy in multiple sclerosis. TCRdb's table, derived via immunoSEQ multiplex PCR, lists solely in-frame clones and lacks some. The sample includes approximately 60,000 clones, 91% of them seen just once. The material sequenced was peripheral blood, taken after pregnancy. These receptors came from a female donor in good health, enrolled as a control in a pregnancy study.

V gene TRBV19 combines with J gene TRBJ1-2; no clear D. Trimming stripped 11 bases from V and 1 base from J, with 23 bases between. Looked up from germline, CDR1 is LNHDA and CDR2 is SQIVND (reference sequence). This CDR3 has 16 amino acids. DNA of the CDR3: TGTGCCCGACCTATGAGTGGCACGAGGGTTAACTATGGCTACACCTTC. This codes for CARPMSGTRVNYGYTF.

This chain uses TRBV7-9 with TRBJ1-4; 7 bases fit TRBD1. Germline assignment: CDR1 SEHNR and CDR2 FQNEAQ (reference sequence). This CDR3 comprises 17 residues. The V gene end was trimmed by 5 bases and the J gene end by 0 bases; junction bases not matched to a gene: 9. CDR3 region: CASSARQGPATNEKLFF. CDR3 coding DNA: TGTGCCAGCAGCGCCCGACAGGGCCCTGCAACTAATGAAAAACTGTTTTTT.

This rearrangement joins TRBV5-6 to TRBJ2-2, with TRBD2 identical over 8 bases. This CDR3 region has 15 residues. Germline CDR1 is SGHDT and CDR2 is YYEEEE. The junction had 5 bases not matched to a gene; V was cut back by 4 bases and J by 3 bases. CDR3 in amino acids: CASSHSSGYTGELFF. The CDR3 DNA reads TGTGCCAGCAGCCATTCTAGCGGGTACACCGGGGAGCTGTTTTTT.

In this sample, this clone turned up once. The chain couples TRBV30 to TRBJ2-5, with D possibly matching TRBD1 (6 bases). V dropped 0 bases and J dropped 5 bases, with 7 bases sitting between them. The CDR3 extends over 12 amino acids. From germline, CDR1 is GTSNPN and CDR2 SVGIG (reference sequence). CDR3 region: CAWSVRGETQYF. CDR3 in DNA: TGTGCCTGGAGTGTCAGGGGCGAGACCCAGTACTTC. The variable domain in full, completed from reference TRBV30 and TRBJ2-5, reads SQTIHQWPATLVQPVGSPLSLECTVEGTSNPNLYWYRQAAGRGLQLLFYSVGIGQISSEVPQNLSASRPQDRQFILSSKKLLLSDSGFYLCAWSVRGETQYFGPGTRLLVL.

This clone was recorded once. The chain joins TRBV7-2 to TRBJ2-5; tentative D call: TRBD2 (5 bases). This CDR3 comprises 14 residues. Germline V lookup: CDR1 SGHTA, CDR2 FQGNSA. V was pared by 5 bases and J by 9 bases, with 19 bases between. This CDR3 reads CASSRTVLAEAQYF. In DNA form, the CDR3 reads TGTGCCAGCAGCCGAACCGTGCTTGCGGAGGCCCAGTACTTC.

V and J are TRBV29-1 and TRBJ2-7; tentative D call: TRBD2 (6 bases). This CDR3 comprises 12 residues. Trimming removed 7 bases from V and 4 bases from J, with 14 bases in between. Germline lookup yields CDR1 SQVTM and CDR2 ANQGSEA. The CDR3 bases are TGCAGCGCCATCACCCGGGGGTACGAGCAGTACTTC. It encodes CSAITRGYEQYF.

V usage is TRBV10-3 and J usage is TRBJ1-5, with a tentative D call TRBD1 (5 bases). This CDR3 contains 15 residues. V gave up 2 bases and J gave up 0 bases, with 8 bases separating them. The germline V gene has CDR1 ENHRY and CDR2 SYGVKD. CDR3: CAISERQISNQPQHF. As DNA, the CDR3 is TGTGCCATCAGTGAGCGACAGATTAGCAATCAGCCCCAGCATTTT.

This chain connects TRBV11-2 to TRBJ2-7; 8 bases align to TRBD1. CDR1 is SGHAT, CDR2 FQNNGV, per germline. The V gene end was trimmed by 2 bases and the J gene end by 5 bases; junction bases not matched to a gene: 11. This CDR3 spans 16 amino acids. The CDR3, as DNA: TGTGCCAGCAGCTTAAAACCAGGGGGCTTGAGGAACGAGCAGTACTTC. It specifies CASSLKPGGLRNEQYF.

This clone was seen a single time. This chain uses TRBV5-1 with TRBJ2-1; possibly TRBD2 for D (5 bases). The CDR3 has 14 amino acids. Germline V lookup: CDR1 SGHRS, CDR2 YFSETQ. V gave up 0 bases and J gave up 7 bases, with 11 bases separating them. In DNA form, the CDR3 reads TGCGCCAGCAGCTTGGAAAGCGGATCAAATGAGCAGTTCTTC. Protein product: CASSLESGSNEQFF. Complete variable domain (other parts from reference TRBV5-1 and TRBJ2-1): KAGVTQTPRYLIKTRGQQVTLSCSPISGHRSVSWYQQTPGQGLQFLFEYFSETQRNKGNFPGRFSGRQFSNSRSEMNVSTLELGDSALYLCASSLESGSNEQFFGPGTRLTVL.

This clone was picked up a small number of times. The rearrangement uses TRBV28 and TRBJ1-1; possible D gene TRBD1, 5 bases. Trimming shortened V by 5 bases and J by 0 bases, and 10 bases separated the two germline ends. The CDR3 is made up of 14 amino acids. Germline V lookup: CDR1 MDHEN, CDR2 SYDVKM. CDR3 region: CASSKPGLNTEAFF. The CDR3 DNA reads TGTGCCAGCAGTAAACCAGGGCTGAACACTGAAGCTTTCTTT.